These 3 T cell receptor beta chains were all obtained from the same sample, sequenced in a study of T cells in Graves' hyperthyroidism and ophthalmopathy. RNA transcripts served as the template for amplifying TCR beta CDR3 regions. Researchers ran a first-round RT-PCR on the TCR CDR3 using the HTBI primer set. TCRdb processed the multiplex PCR reads anew with MiXCR; each CDR3 protein has one entry. The table lists 250,000 to 350,000 distinct CDR3 sequences, around 17% of them singletons. The source material was blood. These receptors were collected from a man in his thirties or forties with Graves' hyperthyroidism.

J is TRBJ1-6 and V is TRBV9; D is perhaps TRBD1 (6 bases). The CDR3 totals 18 residues. The germline V gene encodes CDR1 SGDLS and CDR2 YYNGEE. Trimming stripped 0 bases from V and 0 bases from J, with 13 bases between. CDR3 bases: TGTGCCAGCAGCGTAGCTACGTCACAGGGCTCCTATAATTCACCCCTCCACTTT. This gives the protein CASSVATSQGSYNSPLHF.

In this sample, this clonotype turned up many times. The gene calls are TRBV2 and TRBJ2-5; D gene unclear. The length of the CDR3 is 14 residues. V was shortened by 3 bases and J by 6 bases, with 14 bases between the two germline ends. CDR1 and CDR2 (germline): SNHLY, FYNNEI. CDR3 bases: TGTGCCAGCAGTGAGCCAGGAACTTTGCAGACCCAGTACTTC. This encodes CASSEPGTLQTQYF.

This clonotype occurred a few times. The gene calls are TRBV5-1 and TRBJ2-4; D unclear. The V and J ends lost 2 bases and 2 bases respectively, with 8 bases between them. CDR3 length: 14 amino acids. The germline gives CDR1 SGHRS, CDR2 YFSETQ. Here the CDR3 DNA reads TGCGCCAGCAGCTTTGGGGAATCCAAAAACATTCAGTACTTC. Protein: CASSFGESKNIQYF.